This entry lists 12 T cell receptor beta chains sequenced from one sample in a study of T cell repertoires in cytomegalovirus infection. TCRdb re-derived calls from the reads in MiXCR, one entry per CDR3 protein. This table has fewer than 250,000 distinct CDR3 sequences, around 12% appearing once. The sample was PBMCs. The receptors were sampled from a human donor in good health (CMV status not recorded). Some clones in this sample may be carry-over from other donors' samples.

This clonotype was seen a handful of times. The rearrangement uses TRBV28 and TRBJ2-1; 8 nucleotides agree with TRBD2. The CDR3 is made up of 14 amino acids. Germline CDR1 and CDR2: MDHEN and SYDVKM. The V gene end was trimmed by 11 bases and the J gene end by 6 bases; junction bases not matched to a gene: 12. The CDR3 reads CAGSSGGRSNEQFF. CDR3 DNA: TGTGCCGGCTCGAGCGGGGGACGGTCCAATGAGCAGTTCTTC.

This clonotype showed up many times. The genes are TRBV6-2 or TRBV6-3 and TRBJ2-5; the D gene could be TRBD1 or TRBD2 (6 bases each). Germline lookup yields CDR1 MNHEY and CDR2 SVGEGT. The CDR3 spans 13 residues. V was shortened by 3 bases and J by 5 bases, with 10 bases between the two germline ends. In nucleotides, the CDR3 is TGTGCCAGCAGTTATCGGGGGCCCGAGACCCAGTACTTC. Its protein is CASSYRGPETQYF.

The chain uses TRBV29-1 and TRBJ2-3; the D call may be TRBD1 or TRBD2 (5 bases each). V shed 6 bases and J shed 3 bases, with 10 bases lying between them. Germline V CDR1 and CDR2: SQVTM, ANQGSEA. CDR3 length equals 12 residues. The CDR3 nucleotides read TGCAGCGTCCGGTGGGGGACAGATACGCAGTATTTT. This translates into CSVRWGTDTQYF.

This clonotype came up many times. This chain links TRBV6-2 or TRBV6-3 with TRBJ1-2; D call uncertain. V dropped 0 bases and J dropped 4 bases, with 6 bases sitting between them. The CDR3 covers 13 residues. The V gene's germline CDR1 is MNHEY and CDR2 SVGEGT. The chain's CDR3 is CASSYSTAYGYTF. Here the CDR3 DNA reads TGTGCCAGCAGTTACTCCACAGCCTATGGCTACACCTTC.

This CDR3 reads CATGTSGRAYEQYF. CDR3 in DNA: TGTGCCACCGGGACTAGCGGGAGGGCCTACGAGCAGTACTTC. The chain carries TRBV28 and TRBJ2-7, with TRBD2 identical over 16 bases. The CDR3 sequence is 14 residues long. CDR1 is MDHEN and CDR2 is SYDVKM in the germline V gene. With 10 bases clipped from V and 2 bases from J, the junction kept 2 bases outside the gene matches.

Remarks on this clonotype: A read error is possible here, since a much larger clone lies one base away. The chain joins TRBV7-2 to TRBJ1-1, with unresolved D. This CDR3 has 13 amino acids. Germline CDR1 is SGHTA and CDR2 is FQGNSA. This CDR3 is CASGLTSNTEAFF. The CDR3 DNA follows: TGTGCCAGCGGCTTAACCAGTAACACTGAAGCTTTCTTT.

This clonotype was detected ten times or more. V usage is TRBV6-2 or TRBV6-3 and J usage is TRBJ2-7; unclear D gene. Germline lookup yields CDR1 MNHEY and CDR2 SVGEGT. The CDR3 sequence is 14 residues long. V lost 3 bases to trimming and J lost 1 base, with 10 bases between them. The CDR3 DNA follows: TGTGCCAGCAGTTATTATCGGCCTTCCTACGAGCAGTACTTC. Translation: CASSYYRPSYEQYF.

This clonotype was recorded at least ten times. The chain employs TRBV7-2 and TRBJ2-7; a weak D match, TRBD1 (6 bases). Germline loops: CDR1 SGHTA, CDR2 FQGNSA. V was pared by 1 base and J by 4 bases, with 17 bases between. There are 16 residues in the CDR3. The CDR3: CASSLVKTGAVYEQYF. In nucleotides, the CDR3 is TGTGCCAGCAGCTTAGTGAAGACAGGAGCCGTATACGAGCAGTACTTC.

This clonotype was counted ten times or more. CDR3 amino acids: CASSERTSGLNTGELFF. CDR3 in DNA: TGTGCCAGCAGTGAGAGGACTAGCGGATTGAACACCGGGGAGCTGTTTTTT. The rearrangement uses TRBV6-1 and TRBJ2-2, with 10 bases identical to TRBD2. Trimming at V came to 3 bases and at J to 1 base, leaving 5 bases not matched to a gene. The length of the CDR3 is 17 residues. Per germline, CDR1 MNHNS and CDR2 SASEGT.

Ten or more counts support this clonotype. This chain connects TRBV25-1 to TRBJ2-1, with D perhaps matching TRBD1 or TRBD2 (7 bases each). The CDR3 totals 14 residues. V lost 7 bases and J lost 6, with 16 bases in between. Germline V gene sequence: CDR1 MGHDK, CDR2 SYGVNS. The CDR3 protein is CASTPRGGGNEQFF. As DNA, the CDR3 is TGTGCCAGCACCCCCAGGGGGGGGGGCAATGAGCAGTTCTTC.

This clonotype was observed at least ten times. The chain couples TRBV6-5 to TRBJ2-7; D is tentatively TRBD1 or TRBD2 (7 bases each). Germline-derived CDR1 and CDR2 are MNHEY and SVGAGI. Deletions cut 2 bases from V and 2 bases from J, with 13 bases between. The CDR3 has 15 amino acids. The CDR3 DNA follows: TGTGCCAGCAGTTACAGGCAGGGGGGGGCCTACGAGCAGTACTTC. This sequence encodes CASSYRQGGAYEQYF.

This clonotype came up once. A much bigger clone sits one base away, suggesting this may be a read error. V is TRBV29-1 and J is TRBJ1-5; 9 bases fit TRBD1. The CDR3 is 14 residues long. Germline-derived CDR1 and CDR2 are SQVTM and ANQGSEA. CDR3 DNA sequence: TGCAGCGTTTCGACAGGGGGGAGCAATCACCCCCAGCATTTT. This codes for CSVSTGGSNHPQHF.